These T cell receptor beta chains were read from a single sample in a study of persistence of HIV-infected CD4 T cells. Their target antigens are unknown. The method was immunoSEQ multiplex PCR; TCRdb's version includes in-frame clones alone and lacks a portion of them. The sample comprises approximately 5,300 clones, 55% to 70% of which are singletons, and 30% to 40% rests with the top ten. Sequenced material: CD4+ T cells sorted from PBMCs after roughly 20-hour stimulation, taken from a patient who received antiretroviral therapy. These receptor sequences come from an adult man with HIV who was CMV-seropositive. Each CDR3 is given without its conserved first and last residue. Fields, in order: CDR3 length, D gene, V gene, CDR3 protein. D genes are given only for firm matches.

len: 12
d_gene: TRBD1
v_gene: TRBV30
CDR3aa: AWTGTGSGGELF

len: 13
d_gene: .
v_gene: TRBV7-2
CDR3aa: ASSLATTQLYGYT

len: 14
d_gene: TRBD2
v_gene: TRBV5-1
CDR3aa: ASSFSGGAYQETQY

len: 12
d_gene: TRBD1
v_gene: TRBV20-1
CDR3aa: SASLQGHNQPQH

len: 13
d_gene: TRBD1
v_gene: TRBV27
CDR3aa: ASSLQKGANQPQH

len: 12
d_gene: .
v_gene: TRBV19
CDR3aa: ASSFWARDTEAF

len: 15
d_gene: TRBD2
v_gene: TRBV9
CDR3aa: ASSVDPPSGVYNEQF

len: 12
d_gene: TRBD1
v_gene: TRBV24-1
CDR3aa: ATRPQGAVTEAF

len: 15
d_gene: .
v_gene: TRBV15
CDR3aa: ATSRVPGTNSGNTIY

len: 9
d_gene: .
v_gene: TRBV19
CDR3aa: ASSIGLHQF

len: 14
d_gene: TRBD1
v_gene: TRBV7-2
CDR3aa: ASSLGTGRNTGELF

len: 15
d_gene: TRBD1
v_gene: TRBV5-1
CDR3aa: ASSWTGASAPRNTIY

len: 12
d_gene: TRBD1
v_gene: TRBV2
CDR3aa: ASKGTATNYGYT

len: 12
d_gene: TRBD1
v_gene: TRBV27
CDR3aa: ASSFTGANYEQY

len: 12
d_gene: .
v_gene: TRBV6-5
CDR3aa: ASRPQGSSYEQY

len: 11
d_gene: .
v_gene: TRBV7-2
CDR3aa: ASSLVQARGYT

len: 9
d_gene: .
v_gene: TRBV3-1/TRBV3-2
CDR3aa: ASSYRDTQY

len: 14
d_gene: .
v_gene: TRBV27
CDR3aa: ASSQLSVSRRETQY

len: 15
d_gene: .
v_gene: TRBV19
CDR3aa: ASSISGAASSYNEQF

len: 11
d_gene: .
v_gene: TRBV3-1/TRBV3-2
CDR3aa: ASSQWGYSPLH

len: 12
d_gene: .
v_gene: TRBV19
CDR3aa: ASREDSTNYGYT

len: 14
d_gene: .
v_gene: TRBV7-9
CDR3aa: ASSPLAGTGNYGYT

len: 11
d_gene: .
v_gene: TRBV19
CDR3aa: ASRAPGSQPQH

len: 14
d_gene: .
v_gene: TRBV5-5
CDR3aa: ASSLAAGWGNQPQH

len: 11
d_gene: .
v_gene: TRBV4-2
CDR3aa: ASSQGLLSGYT

len: 11
d_gene: .
v_gene: TRBV18
CDR3aa: ASSPDANYGYT

len: 10
d_gene: TRBD1
v_gene: TRBV5-6
CDR3aa: ASPGQGASQY

len: 13
d_gene: TRBD2
v_gene: TRBV5-1
CDR3aa: ASRLAGRAVETQY

len: 11
d_gene: .
v_gene: TRBV18
CDR3aa: ASSPILNEKLF

len: 10
d_gene: .
v_gene: TRBV5-1
CDR3aa: ASSLDLRGQY

len: 9
d_gene: .
v_gene: TRBV28
CDR3aa: ASSFPHGYT

len: 12
d_gene: .
v_gene: TRBV3-1/TRBV3-2
CDR3aa: ASSRLEAGYEQY

len: 10
d_gene: .
v_gene: TRBV6-5
CDR3aa: ASSLTPGVLF

len: 13
d_gene: .
v_gene: TRBV5-5
CDR3aa: ASTSDWREGWGYT

len: 12
d_gene: TRBD2
v_gene: TRBV5-1
CDR3aa: ASSRGGFTDTQY

len: 11
d_gene: .
v_gene: TRBV20-1
CDR3aa: SASRGANSPLH

len: 14
d_gene: .
v_gene: TRBV27
CDR3aa: ASSLVGGAFQETQY

len: 14
d_gene: TRBD1
v_gene: TRBV19
CDR3aa: ASSIPGQGGNQPQH

len: 11
d_gene: TRBD1
v_gene: TRBV19
CDR3aa: ASRQVGQGRAF

len: 10
d_gene: TRBD1
v_gene: TRBV19
CDR3aa: ASRYRGSPLH

len: 11
d_gene: TRBD1
v_gene: TRBV9
CDR3aa: ASSGQGAYEQY

len: 13
d_gene: TRBD2
v_gene: TRBV9
CDR3aa: ASSASAGGPHEQF

len: 13
d_gene: .
v_gene: TRBV27
CDR3aa: ASSFAGQRNYGYT

len: 13
d_gene: TRBD1
v_gene: TRBV6-5
CDR3aa: ASSYGTGTGNTIY

len: 12
d_gene: .
v_gene: TRBV6-5
CDR3aa: ASSYVQGNYGYT

len: 9
d_gene: .
v_gene: TRBV20-1
CDR3aa: SARARGEQY

len: 11
d_gene: .
v_gene: TRBV7-9
CDR3aa: ASSSTVNQPQH

len: 12
d_gene: .
v_gene: TRBV28
CDR3aa: ASSSHMGGNTIY